The entry below gives a single T cell receptor beta chain sequence along with its context. Its specificity is not known. Germline V lookup: CDR1 MNHEY, CDR2 SMNVEV (reference sequence). The CDR3 covers 14 residues. The trim removed 2 bases at V and 5 bases at J, leaving 4 bases unmatched. This sample is part of a study of Graves' ophthalmopathy and Graves' hyperthyroidism. Study as a whole: Blood was drawn at initial diagnosis, before any treatment.

Overall study findings and caveats: In blood, most expanded thyroid clonotypes above 0.001 frequency were also detected. This model predicted ophthalmopathy progression (sensitivity 70% to 71%, specificity approximately 77%).

In this cohort, patients with other autoimmune diseases, uncontrolled infections, pregnancy or lactation were excluded. The sequenced template was RNA, covering the TCR beta CDR3 region. RT-PCR in the first round used HTBI primers; a second-round multiplex PCR followed. TCRdb independently ran MiXCR on the multiplex PCR reads; one entry per CDR3 protein. The data show almost 400,000 distinct CDR3 sequences, roughly 18% seen once. Sequenced: peripheral blood. The clonotype originates from a woman younger than 35 with Graves' ophthalmopathy. This sequence joins TRBV27 and TRBJ2-7, with 9 bases matching TRBD1. The CDR3 protein is CASSLGTGLDEQYF. CDR3 coding DNA: TGTGCCAGCAGTTTAGGGACAGGGTTAGACGAGCAGTACTTC.